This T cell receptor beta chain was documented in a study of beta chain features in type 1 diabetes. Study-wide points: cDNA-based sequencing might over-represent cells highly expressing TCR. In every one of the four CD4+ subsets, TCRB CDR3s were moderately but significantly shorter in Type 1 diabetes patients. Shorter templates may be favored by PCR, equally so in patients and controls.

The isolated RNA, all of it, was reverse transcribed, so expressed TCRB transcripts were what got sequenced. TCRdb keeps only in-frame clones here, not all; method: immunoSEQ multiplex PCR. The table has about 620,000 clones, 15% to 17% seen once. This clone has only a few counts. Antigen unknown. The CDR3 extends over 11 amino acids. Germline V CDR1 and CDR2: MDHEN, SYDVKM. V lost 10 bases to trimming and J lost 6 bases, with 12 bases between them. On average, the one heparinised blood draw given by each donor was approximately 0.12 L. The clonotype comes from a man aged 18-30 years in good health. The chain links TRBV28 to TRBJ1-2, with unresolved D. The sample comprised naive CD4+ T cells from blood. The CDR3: CATLRGNGYTF. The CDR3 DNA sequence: TGTGCCACCCTCCGGGGTAATGGCTACACCTTC.